This TCR beta chain stems from a study of shared clonotypes between healthy human individuals. Assay: immunoSEQ multiplex PCR; the TCRdb copy retains only in-frame clones and omits some. This sample has some 480,000 clones, with around 79% found just once. The CDR3 totals 16 residues. CDR1 and CDR2 from the germline V gene are SGHDT and YYEEEE. V lost 0 bases to trimming and J lost 3 bases; unmatched junction nucleotides: 6. The clonotype comes from a woman in her thirties or forties in good health. Some clones in this sample may be carry-over from other donors' samples. This chain uses TRBV5-6 with TRBJ2-3; TRBD2 agrees at 8 bases. The specimen was PBMCs. The CDR3 nucleotides are TGTGCCAGCAGCTTGGCCCTAGCGGGCGGGACAGATACGCAGTATTTT. Its translation is CASSLALAGGTDTQYF.